This TCR beta chain was sequenced during a study of patients and donors after allogeneic stem cell transplantation. TCRdb processed the RT-PCR reads anew with MiXCR; each CDR3 protein has one entry. The profile shows under 200,000 distinct CDR3 sequences, roughly 31% of them singletons. This receptor was identified in a human donor who was either an allogeneic HSCT recipient or a stem cell or donor lymphocyte infusion donor (not recorded which). It is not recorded whose cells these are; they may come from a transplant donor. Sequenced sample: blood, either unsorted or a sorted T cell fraction (not recorded which).

The CDR3 protein is CASSLAGEVTQYF. The CDR3 DNA reads as TGTGCCAGCAGTCTAGCGGGAGAGGTGACCCAGTACTTC. The chain recombines TRBV27 with TRBJ2-5; 10 positions match TRBD2. Germline V gives CDR1 MNHEY, CDR2 SMNVEV (reference sequence). Trimming removed 5 bases from V and 7 bases from J; junction bases left unmatched: 4. This CDR3 has 13 amino acids.